The entry below describes one TCR beta chain. PCR employed 60 Vbeta and 13 Jbeta primers. Sequenced by immunoSEQ multiplex PCR; TCRdb stores in-frame clones only, minus some. Its clone listing holds 100,000 to 150,000 clones. All the people who gave samples were healthy bone marrow donors. The sample is drawn from a study of cytomegalovirus exposure and HLA in healthy donors. CDR1 is MNHEY and CDR2 is SVGAGI in the germline V gene. This CDR3 comprises 12 residues. Trimming pared 6 bases from V and 2 bases from J, leaving 6 bases between. Sequencing input: PBMCs. V usage is TRBV6-5 and J usage is TRBJ2-3; no clear D gene. The TCR comes from a man between 18 and 35 years old in good health and CMV-seronegative. CDR3 residues: CASRPTTDTQYF. DNA of the CDR3: TGTGCCAGCAGGCCTACCACAGATACGCAGTATTTT.